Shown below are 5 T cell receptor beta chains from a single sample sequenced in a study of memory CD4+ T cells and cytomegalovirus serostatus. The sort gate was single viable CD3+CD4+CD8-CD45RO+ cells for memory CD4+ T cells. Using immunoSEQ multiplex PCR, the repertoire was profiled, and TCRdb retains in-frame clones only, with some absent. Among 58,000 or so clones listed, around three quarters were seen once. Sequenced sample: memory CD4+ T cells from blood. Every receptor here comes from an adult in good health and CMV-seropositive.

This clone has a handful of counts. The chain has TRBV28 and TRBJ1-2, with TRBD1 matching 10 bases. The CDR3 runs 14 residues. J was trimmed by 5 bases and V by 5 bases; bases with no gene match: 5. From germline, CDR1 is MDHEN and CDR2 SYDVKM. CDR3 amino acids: CASSPTGGWYGYTF. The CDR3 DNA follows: TGTGCCAGCAGTCCGACAGGGGGCTGGTATGGCTACACCTTC.

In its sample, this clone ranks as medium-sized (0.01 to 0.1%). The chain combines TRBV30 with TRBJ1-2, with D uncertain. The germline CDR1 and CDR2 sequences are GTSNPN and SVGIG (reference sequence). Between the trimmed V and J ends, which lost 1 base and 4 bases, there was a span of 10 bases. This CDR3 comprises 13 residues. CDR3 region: CAWSEGPSYGYTF. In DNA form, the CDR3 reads TGTGCCTGGAGTGAAGGGCCTTCCTATGGCTACACCTTC.

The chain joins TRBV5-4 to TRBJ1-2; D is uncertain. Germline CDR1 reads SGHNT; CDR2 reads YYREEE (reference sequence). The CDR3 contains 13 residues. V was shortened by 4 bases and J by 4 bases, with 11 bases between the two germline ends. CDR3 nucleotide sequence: TGTGCCAGCAGCCCGTCGCTGGGCTATGGCTACACCTTC. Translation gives CASSPSLGYGYTF.

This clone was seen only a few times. In DNA form, the CDR3 reads TGTGCCAGCAGCGGAGGGACAGGGGCTGATAGCAATCAGCCCCAGCATTTT. This gives the protein CASSGGTGADSNQPQHF. This rearrangement joins TRBV7-2 to TRBJ1-5, with 10 positions matching TRBD1. V lost 5 bases to trimming and J lost 0 bases; unmatched junction nucleotides: 7. This CDR3 spans 17 amino acids. Per germline, CDR1 SGHTA and CDR2 FQGNSA.

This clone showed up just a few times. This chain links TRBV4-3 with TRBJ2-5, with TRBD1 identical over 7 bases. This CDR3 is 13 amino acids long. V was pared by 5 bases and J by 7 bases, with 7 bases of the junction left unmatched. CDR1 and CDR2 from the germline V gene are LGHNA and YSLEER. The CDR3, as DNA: TGCGCCAGCAGCAAAGGACAGGAAGGGACCCAGTACTTC. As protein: CASSKGQEGTQYF.